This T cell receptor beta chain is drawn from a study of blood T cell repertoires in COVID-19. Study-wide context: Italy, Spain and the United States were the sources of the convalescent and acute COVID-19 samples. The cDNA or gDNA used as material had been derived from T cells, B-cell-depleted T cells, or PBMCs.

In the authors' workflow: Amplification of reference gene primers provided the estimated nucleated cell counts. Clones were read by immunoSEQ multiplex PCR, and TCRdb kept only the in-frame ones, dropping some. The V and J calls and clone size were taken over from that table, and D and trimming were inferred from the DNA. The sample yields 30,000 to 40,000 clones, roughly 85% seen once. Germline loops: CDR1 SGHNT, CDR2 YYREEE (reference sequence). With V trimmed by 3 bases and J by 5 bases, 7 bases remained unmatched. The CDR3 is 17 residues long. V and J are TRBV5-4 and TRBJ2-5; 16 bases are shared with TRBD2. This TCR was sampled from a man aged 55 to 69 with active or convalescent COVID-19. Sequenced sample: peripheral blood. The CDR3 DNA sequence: TGTGCCAGCAGCTCCGGGACTAGCGGGGGGGCTGGGGAGACCCAGTACTTC. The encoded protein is CASSSGTSGGAGETQYF.